The 18 T cell receptor beta chains below were found in one sample sequenced in a study of T cells in Graves' hyperthyroidism and ophthalmopathy. RNA transcripts were the template for amplifying TCR beta CDR3 regions. HTBI primers were used for first-round RT-PCR of the TCR CDR3. Each CDR3 protein is one row after TCRdb ran MiXCR on the multiplex PCR reads. This sample carries approximately 590,000 distinct CDR3 sequences, 40% to 55% of them seen once, and the ten largest clones take 8.2%. The source material was peripheral blood or thyroid tissue (not recorded which). These receptors all come from a woman under 30 with Graves' hyperthyroidism.

In regard to this clonotype: A much larger clone sits a single nucleotide away, making a read error possible. The chain has TRBV6-1 and TRBJ1-1; D remains unclear. Trimming cost V 5 bases and J 9 bases, with 10 bases left between them. There are 11 residues in the CDR3. CDR1 and CDR2 from the germline V gene are MNHNS and SASEGT. The CDR3 reads CASSPAGKAFF. CDR3 DNA: TGTGCCAGCAGTCCGGCGGGGAAAGCTTTCTTT.

On this clonotype: The junction shows a germline mismatch at one end, possibly a read error. The chain couples TRBV7-9 to TRBJ1-5; D gene uncertain. Germline CDR1 and CDR2: SEHNR and FQNEAQ (reference sequence). The CDR3 is 15 residues long. The CDR3 sequence is CASSQVGEGNQPQHF. The CDR3 DNA is TGCGCCAGCAGCCAAGTCGGGGAAGGCAATCAGCCCCAGCATTTT.

This clonotype was detected ten times or more. The CDR3 loop is CSVIDRYNTGELFF. Here the CDR3 DNA reads TGCAGCGTGATCGACAGGTACAACACCGGGGAGCTGTTTTTT. This chain links TRBV29-1 with TRBJ2-2; possible D gene TRBD1, 6 bases. This CDR3 is built from 14 residues. Per germline, CDR1 SQVTM and CDR2 ANQGSEA. Trimming removed 6 bases from V and 2 bases from J, with 13 bases in between.

The V and J genes are TRBV2 and TRBJ2-7; D ambiguous. The V gene lost 2 bases and the J gene lost 0 bases, with 8 bases spanning the gap. The CDR3 runs to 14 residues. Germline CDR1 is SNHLY and CDR2 is FYNNEI. CDR3 sequence: CASSERWGSYEQYF. The CDR3 region has the DNA TGTGCCAGCAGTGAAAGGTGGGGCTCCTACGAGCAGTACTTC.

This chain connects TRBV2 to TRBJ2-5; 8 bases map to TRBD1. Per germline, CDR1 SNHLY and CDR2 FYNNEI. The CDR3 consists of 14 residues. The trim removed 4 bases at V and 0 bases at J, leaving 1 base unmatched. The CDR3 protein is CASSGTGHQETQYF. The CDR3 nucleotides read TGTGCCAGCAGTGGGACAGGGCACCAAGAGACCCAGTACTTC.

V and J are TRBV24-1 and TRBJ1-5, with D perhaps matching TRBD1 (5 bases). The CDR3 loop spans 11 amino acids. The germline V gene has CDR1 KGHDR and CDR2 SFDVKD. Trimming took off 7 bases at V and 7 bases at J, with 7 bases between the two ends. CDR3 region: CATRGAQPQHF. CDR3 in DNA: TGTGCCACCAGAGGGGCCCAGCCCCAGCATTTT.

This clonotype was counted many times. The chain joins TRBV10-3 to TRBJ1-2; D is unresolved. Germline V gene data show CDR1 as ENHRY and CDR2 as SYGVKD. The CDR3 has 12 residues. V gave up 2 bases and J gave up 14 bases, with 15 bases separating them. CDR3 residues: CAISEEAWANTF. As DNA, the CDR3 is TGTGCCATCAGTGAGGAAGCTTGGGCCAATACCTTC.

The chain recombines TRBV10-3 with TRBJ2-7; D perhaps matches TRBD1 (6 bases). Germline loops: CDR1 ENHRY, CDR2 SYGVKD. This CDR3 is 14 amino acids long. Deletions cut 6 bases from V and 3 bases from J, with 15 bases between. This CDR3 is CAIRPTGQGYEQYF. The CDR3 bases are TGTGCCATCAGACCGACAGGCCAGGGCTACGAGCAGTACTTC.

This clonotype was picked up a small number of times. The gene calls are TRBV7-2 and TRBJ1-5, with a tentative D call TRBD1 (6 bases). Germline V CDR1 and CDR2: SGHTA, FQGNSA. This CDR3 region has 15 residues. Trimming pared 6 bases from V and 7 bases from J, leaving 19 bases between. The CDR3 region has the DNA TGTGCCAGCAGTCCAAAGACAGGAGGTAACCAGCCCCAGCATTTT. Translated, it gives CASSPKTGGNQPQHF.

V and J are TRBV10-3 and TRBJ1-6, with D uncertain. This CDR3 is 19 amino acids long. The V and J ends lost 5 bases and 6 bases respectively, with 26 bases between them. Germline values: CDR1 ENHRY, CDR2 SYGVKD. The CDR3 loop is CAISPFRRGVVGFNSPLHF. The CDR3 nucleotides read TGTGCCATCAGTCCTTTCCGTCGTGGGGTAGTGGGGTTTAATTCACCCCTCCACTTT.

The rearrangement links TRBV15 to TRBJ2-6; D may be TRBD2 (7 bases). Trimming cost V 6 bases and J 4 bases, with 13 bases left between them. This CDR3 contains 15 residues. The germline V gene has CDR1 LNHNV and CDR2 YYDKDF (reference sequence). CDR3 nucleotides: TGTGCCACCAGTCTAGGGGGGGGAGGGGCCAACGTCCTGACTTTC. Translation: CATSLGGGGANVLTF.

The rearrangement uses TRBV7-9 and TRBJ1-5, with D perhaps matching TRBD1 (5 bases). V shed 1 base and J shed 5 bases, with 6 bases lying between them. This CDR3 comprises 13 residues. Germline V gene sequence: CDR1 SEHNR, CDR2 FQNEAQ (reference sequence). CDR3 bases: TGTGCCAGCAGCTTAGGACAGTATCAGCCCCAGCATTTT. Translation: CASSLGQYQPQHF. Full variable domain (rest looked up from reference TRBV7-9 and TRBJ1-5): DTGVSQNPRHKITKRGQNVTFRCDPISEHNRLYWYRQTLGQGPEFLTYFQNEAQLEKSRLLSDRFSAERPKGSFSTLEIQRTEQGDSAMYLCASSLGQYQPQHFGDGTRLSIL.

This clonotype was detected a few times. The CDR3 coding sequence is TGCAGTGCTAGGAATCTCGGCTACGAGCAGTACTTC. Translation: CSARNLGYEQYF. The chain is built from TRBV20-1 and TRBJ2-7, with unresolved D. The germline V gene encodes CDR1 DFQATT and CDR2 SNEGSKA (reference sequence). This CDR3 has 12 amino acids. Trimming stripped 3 bases from V and 3 bases from J, with 9 bases between.

The V call is TRBV5-4, the J call TRBJ2-5; 11 nucleotides match TRBD2. The CDR3 has 18 amino acids. V was clipped by 0 bases and J by 2 bases; unmatched bases: 9. Germline V gene lookup returns CDR1 SGHNT and CDR2 YYREEE (reference sequence). CDR3 in amino acids: CASSLVTSGSVAQETQYF. The CDR3 nucleotides are TGTGCCAGCAGCTTGGTAACTAGCGGGAGCGTGGCGCAAGAGACCCAGTACTTC.

The genes are TRBV29-1 and TRBJ1-2; D is unclear. The V gene's germline CDR1 is SQVTM and CDR2 ANQGSEA. V lost 7 bases, J lost 8 bases, and 14 bases lay in between. CDR3 size: 11 residues. The DNA of the CDR3 is TGCAGCGCGATCGACGGCGGCGGCTACACCTTC. Amino acids: CSAIDGGGYTF.

V is TRBV7-9 and J is TRBJ1-4; D is undetermined. Trimming left V 5 bases short and J 5 bases short, with 15 bases between. CDR1 and CDR2 from the germline V gene are SEHNR and FQNEAQ (reference sequence). The CDR3 has 15 amino acids. The CDR3 here is CASSQPWASNEKLFF. The CDR3 DNA reads as TGTGCCAGCAGCCAACCCTGGGCGTCGAATGAAAAACTGTTTTTT.

V is TRBV29-1 and J is TRBJ2-5, with TRBD2 matching over 7 bases. CDR3 size: 13 residues. The junction had 5 bases not matched to a gene; V was cut back by 3 bases and J by 4 bases. Germline loops: CDR1 SQVTM, CDR2 ANQGSEA. Here the CDR3 DNA reads TGCAGCGTTGAGCCCGGGGGGTCAGAGACCCAGTACTTC. Translation: CSVEPGGSETQYF.

This chain connects TRBV7-2 to TRBJ2-5; D might be TRBD1 (5 bases). The CDR3 runs to 14 residues. Trimming pared 8 bases from V and 4 bases from J, leaving 17 bases between. Germline CDR1 SGHTA, CDR2 FQGNSA. This CDR3 reads CASVDAGMGETQYF. CDR3 DNA sequence: TGTGCCAGCGTTGACGCAGGGATGGGAGAGACCCAGTACTTC.